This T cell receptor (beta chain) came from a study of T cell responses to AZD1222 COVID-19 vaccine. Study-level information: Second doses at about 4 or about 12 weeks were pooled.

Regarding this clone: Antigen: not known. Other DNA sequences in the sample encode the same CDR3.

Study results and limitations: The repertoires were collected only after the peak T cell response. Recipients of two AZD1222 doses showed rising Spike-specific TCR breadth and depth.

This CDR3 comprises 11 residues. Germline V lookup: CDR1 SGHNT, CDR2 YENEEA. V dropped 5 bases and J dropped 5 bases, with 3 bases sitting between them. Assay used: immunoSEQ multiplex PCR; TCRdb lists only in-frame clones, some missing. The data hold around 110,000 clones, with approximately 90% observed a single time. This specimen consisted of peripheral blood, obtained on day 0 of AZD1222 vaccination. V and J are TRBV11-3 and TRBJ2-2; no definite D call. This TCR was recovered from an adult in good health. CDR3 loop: CASSRTGELFF. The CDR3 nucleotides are TGTGCCAGCAGCCGTACCGGGGAGCTGTTTTTT.